Each of the 19 T cell receptor beta chains below was sequenced from the same sample in a study of CD8 T cells in ankylosing spondylitis. Via MiXCR, TCRdb re-called the 5' RACE reads, giving one row per CDR3 protein. The table shows under 120,000 distinct CDR3 sequences, with around 24% occurring only once. Sequencing was done on a sample of synovial fluid, either unsorted or a sorted T cell fraction (not recorded which). These receptors were obtained from a male donor with ankylosing spondylitis.

This clonotype was detected a few times. The gene calls are TRBV12-3 or TRBV12-4 and TRBJ1-4, with D possibly TRBD1 on 5 matching bases. V was trimmed by 2 bases and J by 7 bases, leaving 14 bases between them. This CDR3 has 15 amino acids. In DNA form, the CDR3 reads TGTGCCAGCAGTTTAATCGGGACCTCGGCTGAAAAACTGTTTTTT. This sequence encodes CASSLIGTSAEKLFF.

The rearrangement joins TRBV6-1 to TRBJ1-1, with D possibly matching TRBD1 (6 bases). The germline CDR1 and CDR2 sequences are MNHNS and SASEGT. This CDR3 region has 14 residues. Trimming pared 6 bases from V and 3 bases from J, leaving 14 bases between. The CDR3 region is CASSPGGHHTEAFF. In DNA, the CDR3 is TGTGCCAGCAGCCCGGGGGGGCATCACACTGAAGCTTTCTTT.

V gene TRBV18 combines with J gene TRBJ2-5; D unresolved. The CDR3 contains 15 residues. V was cut by 0 bases and J by 0 bases, with 8 bases left in between. Germline values: CDR1 KGHSH, CDR2 LQKENI. The CDR3 sequence: CASSPPSQNQETQYF. DNA of the CDR3: TGTGCCAGCTCACCACCGAGTCAGAACCAAGAGACCCAGTACTTC.

Only a few counts were recorded for this clonotype. This chain links TRBV18 with TRBJ1-6; unclear D gene. V was pared by 3 bases and J by 7 bases, with 16 bases between. CDR1 is KGHSH, CDR2 LQKENI, per germline. The CDR3 covers 16 residues. The CDR3 DNA follows: TGTGCCAGCTCACCCAGTGAGTTCTCTCCGAATTCACCCCTCCACTTT. Residues: CASSPSEFSPNSPLHF.

This clonotype was seen only a few times. V and J are TRBV29-1 and TRBJ2-7, with TRBD2 matching over 12 bases. This CDR3 is built from 14 residues. Germline-derived CDR1 and CDR2 are SQVTM and ANQGSEA. V was pared by 7 bases and J by 5 bases, with 9 bases of the junction left unmatched. CDR3 amino acids: CSGRGLAGSHEQYV. The CDR3, as DNA: TGCAGCGGAAGAGGACTAGCGGGATCCCACGAGCAGTACGTC.

This CDR3 is CASSLEQTYYNEQFF. The DNA for the CDR3 is TGTGCCAGCAGCTTGGAACAGACCTATTACAATGAGCAGTTCTTC. This chain links TRBV5-8 with TRBJ2-1, with unresolved D. Germline CDR1 SGHTS, CDR2 YDEGEE. This CDR3 has 15 residues. Trimming removed 0 bases from V and 4 bases from J, with 11 bases in between.

This clonotype has a handful of counts. The genes are TRBV7-2 and TRBJ2-3; D is perhaps TRBD1 (5 bases). CDR1 SGHTA and CDR2 FQGNSA come from the germline V gene. V lost 10 bases and J 9 bases, leaving 23 bases between the germline ends. The CDR3 spans 14 residues. In nucleotides, the CDR3 is TGTGCCACCATAGCCAGGGCCGGCTTAGGAACGCAGTATTTT. It encodes CATIARAGLGTQYF.

The chain couples TRBV10-1 to TRBJ2-2; the D gene could be TRBD1 or TRBD2 (6 bases each). The CDR3 is 15 residues long. V was cut by 0 bases and J by 3 bases, with 8 bases left in between. Germline V lookup: CDR1 WNHNN, CDR2 SYGVQD (reference sequence). The CDR3 DNA reads as TGCGCCAGCAGTGAGTCAAGGGGGGACACCGGGGAGCTGTTTTTT. It yields the protein CASSESRGDTGELFF.

The chain is built from TRBV30 and TRBJ2-7, with D possibly TRBD2 on 6 matching bases. The CDR3 totals 14 residues. From germline, CDR1 is GTSNPN and CDR2 SVGIG (reference sequence). Trimming removed 0 bases at V and 10 bases at J, with 19 bases between. CDR3 sequence: CAWSVGGTAWEQYF. The DNA of the CDR3 is TGTGCCTGGAGTGTAGGCGGGACCGCATGGGAACAGTACTTC.

This clonotype came up a few times. The chain joins TRBV3-1 to TRBJ2-1; D is unclear. Per germline, CDR1 LGHDT and CDR2 YNNKEL (reference sequence). The CDR3 runs 19 residues. Trimming took off 2 bases at V and 0 bases at J, with 20 bases between the two ends. This CDR3 is CASSQPGWVQSSSYNEQFF. The CDR3 coding sequence is TGTGCCAGCAGCCAACCAGGTTGGGTACAATCTAGCTCCTACAATGAGCAGTTCTTC.

The gene calls are TRBV7-2 and TRBJ1-2, with D unclear. The ends were cut back, 3 bases at V and 5 bases at J, with 16 bases in the middle. Germline CDR1 SGHTA, CDR2 FQGNSA. The CDR3 is 15 residues long. The CDR3: CASSFDWEDSYGYTF. The CDR3 bases are TGTGCCAGCAGCTTCGACTGGGAAGATTCTTATGGCTACACCTTC.

V usage is TRBV7-6 and J usage is TRBJ2-7; D gene uncertain. The CDR3 spans 13 residues. CDR1 is SGHVS and CDR2 is FNYEAQ in the germline V gene. The ends were cut back, 1 base at V and 1 base at J, with 5 bases in the middle. Here the CDR3 reads CASSLGPSYEQYF. For the CDR3, the DNA is TGTGCCAGCAGCTTAGGCCCTTCCTACGAGCAGTACTTC.

There are a few counts of this clonotype. V and J are TRBV7-6 and TRBJ2-7; either TRBD1 or TRBD2 may fit D (5 bases each). CDR1 and CDR2 from the germline V gene are SGHVS and FNYEAQ. The CDR3 extends over 15 amino acids. Deletions cut 1 base from V and 5 bases from J, with 15 bases between. CDR3 in amino acids: CASSLGPPGLNEQYV. The CDR3 DNA is TGTGCCAGCAGCTTAGGCCCCCCGGGGCTAAACGAGCAGTACGTC.

This clonotype was counted between two and nine times. The chain recombines TRBV4-1 with TRBJ1-3; D unresolved. Germline CDR1 is MGHRA and CDR2 is YSYEKL. This CDR3 contains 15 residues. Trimming left V 0 bases short and J 0 bases short, with 6 bases between. The CDR3 region has the DNA TGCGCCAGCAGCCAAGACAGCAGCTCTGGAAACACCATATATTTT. Amino acid sequence: CASSQDSSSGNTIYF.

J is TRBJ2-5 and V is TRBV20-1; D is perhaps TRBD2 (5 bases). Germline V gene data show CDR1 as DFQATT and CDR2 as SNEGSKA (reference sequence). V lost 4 bases and J lost 0, with 15 bases in between. The CDR3 totals 15 residues. The chain's CDR3 is CSAKPTDWDQETQYF. CDR3 nucleotide sequence: TGCAGTGCTAAACCGACGGACTGGGACCAAGAGACCCAGTACTTC.

V and J are TRBV2 and TRBJ2-1; unclear D gene. The V end lost 4 bases, the J end lost 10 bases, and 8 bases lay between the germline ends. The germline V gene encodes CDR1 SNHLY and CDR2 FYNNEI. The CDR3 totals 11 residues. The CDR3 region has the DNA TGTGCCAGCAGTGCCAAGATCGAGCAGTTCTTC. Translation: CASSAKIEQFF.

The chain is built from TRBV27 and TRBJ2-5; 8 positions match TRBD1. V shed 5 bases, J shed 5 bases, and the junction held 10 bases outside the gene matches. Per the germline V gene, CDR1 is MNHEY and CDR2 is SMNVEV (reference sequence). CDR3 length equals 15 residues. CDR3 in DNA: TGTGCCAGCAGTCCCCCCGACAGGGGTAGGGAGACCCAGTACTTC. Amino acids: CASSPPDRGRETQYF.

This clonotype was counted between two and nine times. J is TRBJ2-5 and V is TRBV5-1; D might be TRBD2 (6 bases). The germline gives CDR1 SGHRS, CDR2 YFSETQ. V lost 0 bases and J 3 bases, leaving 9 bases between the germline ends. This CDR3 is built from 14 residues. CDR3: CASSLGLVKETQYF. The CDR3 DNA reads TGCGCCAGCAGCTTGGGACTAGTGAAAGAGACCCAGTACTTC.

This chain connects TRBV7-8 to TRBJ1-1, with D maybe TRBD1 (6 bases). Per germline, CDR1 SGHVS and CDR2 FQNEAQ. The CDR3 is 15 amino acids. V was cut by 2 bases and J by 3 bases, with 13 bases left in between. The CDR3 reads CASSLSPTGHTEAFF. In DNA, the CDR3 is TGTGCCAGCAGCTTATCCCCGACAGGCCACACTGAAGCTTTCTTT.